These 12 T cell receptor beta chains share one sample of origin, sequenced in a study of cytomegalovirus exposure and HLA in healthy donors (dated by TCRdb to about 2017). The library was made by the immunoSEQ multiplex PCR assay. For the multiplex PCR, a mixture combining 60 forward primers for TCR Vbeta segments and 13 reverse primers for TCR Jbeta segments was used. The source is immuneACCESS, and TCRdb retained only in-frame sequences with V and J called. Part of the clones is not carried over; for the studies checked, unresolved V genes explain less than half of this, and the remainder is unexplained. The sample includes 90,000 to 120,000 clones, with more than 65% observed a single time. The ten most abundant clones make up about 2.3% of the sample. The sequencing sample was made of PBMCs. These receptors came from a man aged 25 to 40 in good health and CMV-seronegative.

The chain carries TRBV10-3 and TRBJ1-2; a possible D gene is TRBD1 (5 bases). The CDR3 extends over 18 amino acids. V dropped 0 bases and J dropped 4 bases, with 21 bases sitting between them. Germline V gives CDR1 ENHRY, CDR2 SYGVKD. This CDR3 reads CAISESPRIGHPVYGYTF. CDR3 DNA sequence: TGTGCCATCAGTGAGTCCCCCCGAATCGGACACCCGGTCTATGGCTACACCTTC.

This clone has just one count. The chain combines TRBV9 with TRBJ2-7, with TRBD2 matching over 11 bases. The length of the CDR3 is 13 residues. The germline gives CDR1 SGDLS, CDR2 YYNGEE. V dropped 3 bases and J dropped 4; count of bases not matched to a gene: 0. The CDR3: CASSGTSGYEQYF. In nucleotides, the CDR3 is TGTGCCAGCAGCGGGACTAGCGGGTACGAGCAGTACTTC.

The gene calls are TRBV15 and TRBJ1-5; 7 nucleotides line up with TRBD1. Trimming removed 7 bases from V and 6 bases from J; junction bases left unmatched: 9. This CDR3 contains 14 residues. The germline V gene has CDR1 LNHNV and CDR2 YYDKDF (reference sequence). The CDR3 sequence is CATKHRGDSQPQHF. Written as DNA, the CDR3 is TGTGCCACCAAGCACAGGGGAGATAGTCAGCCCCAGCATTTT.

The chain couples TRBV28 to TRBJ1-5; the D is unclear. The CDR3 is 12 amino acids. Germline V lookup: CDR1 MDHEN, CDR2 SYDVKM. Trimming cost V 5 bases and J 4 bases, with 6 bases left between them. The CDR3 spells CASSGENQPQHF. CDR3 coding DNA: TGTGCCAGCAGTGGAGAAAATCAGCCCCAGCATTTT.

This clone turned up a few times. V and J are TRBV2 and TRBJ2-4; D is perhaps TRBD2 (7 bases). Germline V gene lookup returns CDR1 SNHLY and CDR2 FYNNEI. Between the trimmed V and J ends, which lost 8 bases and 7 bases, there was a span of 18 bases. The CDR3 covers 14 residues. The CDR3 reads CASAPVGGANIQYF. CDR3 in DNA: TGTGCCAGCGCCCCGGTGGGGGGGGCCAACATTCAGTACTTC.

V and J are TRBV6-4 and TRBJ1-1, with D possibly being TRBD1 (5 bases). V lost 2 bases to trimming and J lost 3 bases, with 13 bases between them. Germline loops: CDR1 MRHNA, CDR2 SNTAGT. The CDR3 runs 15 residues. The CDR3 loop is CASSDGAFFDTEAFF. CDR3 bases: TGTGCCAGCAGTGACGGGGCCTTCTTCGACACTGAAGCTTTCTTT.

In DNA form, the CDR3 reads TGCGCCAGCAGCTTGGTAGCGGGGGAGATCTACGAGCAGTACTTC. Encoded protein: CASSLVAGEIYEQYF. The chain is built from TRBV5-1 and TRBJ2-7; TRBD2 matches 9 bases. There are 15 residues in the CDR3. V was clipped by 0 bases and J by 3 bases; unmatched bases: 4. CDR1 and CDR2 (germline): SGHRS, YFSETQ.

J is TRBJ2-7 and V is TRBV5-1; TRBD2 matches 13 bases. Germline V gene lookup returns CDR1 SGHRS and CDR2 YFSETQ. J lost 3 bases, V lost 3 bases, and 3 bases had no gene match. This CDR3 contains 15 residues. CDR3 region: CASSSRTSGGYEQYF. The CDR3 coding sequence is TGCGCCAGCAGCTCGCGGACTAGCGGGGGCTACGAGCAGTACTTC.

A few counts support this clone. The chain employs TRBV6-1 and TRBJ2-6, with a weak D call TRBD2 (6 bases). V was clipped by 2 bases and J by 2 bases, with 10 bases between them. The CDR3 extends over 16 amino acids. The germline CDR1 and CDR2 sequences are MNHNS and SASEGT. CDR3 bases: TGTGCCAGCAGTGAACGGAGGGGCGCTGGGGCCAACGTCCTGACTTTC. It yields the protein CASSERRGAGANVLTF.

This clone has just a few counts. The chain recombines TRBV5-1 with TRBJ2-1; D uncertain. Looked up from germline, CDR1 is SGHRS and CDR2 is YFSETQ. Trimming took off 1 base at V and 8 bases at J, with 4 bases between the two ends. This CDR3 comprises 11 residues. The chain's CDR3 is CASSLNYEQFF. CDR3 nucleotide sequence: TGCGCCAGCAGCTTGAACTATGAGCAGTTCTTC.

V gene TRBV7-2 combines with J gene TRBJ1-1; maybe TRBD1 (6 bases). V was shortened by 5 bases and J by 1 base, with 20 bases between the two germline ends. The CDR3 has 17 amino acids. Germline assignment: CDR1 SGHTA and CDR2 FQGNSA. CDR3 sequence reads: CASSQTGFQRGNTEAFF. The CDR3, as DNA: TGTGCCAGCAGCCAAACAGGGTTTCAGCGGGGGAACACTGAAGCTTTCTTT. Combining the CDR3 with reference TRBV7-2 and TRBJ1-1 gives the whole variable domain GAGVSQSPSNKVTEKGKDVELRCDPISGHTALYWYRQSLGQGLEFLIYFQGNSAPDKSGLPSDRFSAERTGGSVSTLTIQRTQQEDSAVYLCASSQTGFQRGNTEAFFGQGTRLTVV.

The genes are TRBV9 and TRBJ1-5; D is unclear. The germline V and J ends were trimmed by 4 bases and 1 base, with 12 bases remaining between them. The germline V gene encodes CDR1 SGDLS and CDR2 YYNGEE. This CDR3 is 15 amino acids long. CDR3 in amino acids: CASSPTIGSNQPQHF. The CDR3 DNA follows: TGTGCCAGCAGCCCTACTATCGGGAGCAATCAGCCCCAGCATTTT.